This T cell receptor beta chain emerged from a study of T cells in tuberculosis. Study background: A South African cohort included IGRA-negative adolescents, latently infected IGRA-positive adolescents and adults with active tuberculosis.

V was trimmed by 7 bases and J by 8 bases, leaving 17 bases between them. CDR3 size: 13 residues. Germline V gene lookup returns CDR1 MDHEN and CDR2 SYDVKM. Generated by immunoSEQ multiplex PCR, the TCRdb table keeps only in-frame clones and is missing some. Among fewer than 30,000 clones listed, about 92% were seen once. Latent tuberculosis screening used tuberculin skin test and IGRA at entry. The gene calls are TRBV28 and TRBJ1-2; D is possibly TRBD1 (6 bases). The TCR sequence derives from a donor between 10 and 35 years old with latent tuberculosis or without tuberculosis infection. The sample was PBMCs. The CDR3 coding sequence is TGTGCCAGCACCTCCCCCCCAGGGGACGGCTACACCTTC. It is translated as CASTSPPGDGYTF.